Listed below are T cell receptor beta chains from one sample, sequenced in a study of blood T cell repertoires in COVID-19. Clones were sequenced by immunoSEQ multiplex PCR, and TCRdb holds only the in-frame ones, with some missing. The table includes some 200,000 clones, roughly 89% detected once. Sequencing was carried out using PBMCs or T cells enriched from blood (not recorded which). These receptors originate from a man between 18 and 29 years old with acute COVID-19. CDR3s include the opening cysteine and the closing phenylalanine or tryptophan. A D gene is named only where the DNA matches it firmly. Size is stated for part of the rows, as once, few or many counts, or as a class when the clone is expanded.

J gene,clone size,D gene,V gene,CDR3 DNA,CDR3 protein
TRBJ1-2,NA,NA,TRBV7-9,TGTGCCAGCAGCCTAACGCTAGACCCACGCTCCTATGGCTACACCTTC,CASSLTLDPRSYGYTF
TRBJ1-2,NA,NA,TRBV30,TGTGCCTGGAGTCACCCGGGGGGGGGCTACACCTTC,CAWSHPGGGYTF
TRBJ2-3,NA,TRBD2,TRBV5-5,TGTGCCAGCCAGCTTGGCGGACTAGCGGGATCTTTGGCAGATACGCAGTATTTT,CASQLGGLAGSLADTQYF
TRBJ2-5,NA,TRBD2,TRBV27,TGTGCCAGCAGTCGTGGGACTAGTAGGTTGACGGAGACCCAGTACTTC,CASSRGTSRLTETQYF
TRBJ1-2,NA,TRBD1,TRBV19,TGTGCCAGTAGTACGGAGGACAGGGCCCAAGGCTACACCTTC,CASSTEDRAQGYTF
TRBJ1-2,NA,NA,TRBV10-1,TGCGCCAGCAGTGATGAGGAAAACTATGGCTACACCTTC,CASSDEENYGYTF
TRBJ1-2,NA,NA,TRBV29-1,TGCAGCGTTACGAGTAAAAAAAGCCCTAACTATGGCTACACCTTC,CSVTSKKSPNYGYTF
TRBJ2-3,NA,TRBD2,TRBV6-5,TGTGCCAGCAGTTGGCGGGAGGGGGATACGCAGTATTTT,CASSWREGDTQYF
TRBJ2-5,NA,NA,TRBV28,TGTGCCAGCAGTTTGAGGGCTAGCTGGGAGACCCAGTACTTC,CASSLRASWETQYF
TRBJ2-3,NA,TRBD2,TRBV28,TGTGCCAGCAACGGCCCTTCCAGAGTGACTAGCGGGAGGCTAGATACGCAGTATTTT,CASNGPSRVTSGRLDTQYF
TRBJ1-2,few,TRBD1,TRBV16,TGTGCCAGCAGTCATGACAGGGGCCCTGGCTACACCTTC,CASSHDRGPGYTF
TRBJ1-1,NA,NA,TRBV6-1,TGTGCCAGCAGTGAAAACGGAGGGACTGAAGCTTTCTTT,CASSENGGTEAFF
TRBJ1-4,NA,TRBD1,TRBV4-3,TGCGCCAGCAGCCAAGATATGGGTGGACAGGCTGGAGAAAAACTGTTTTTT,CASSQDMGGQAGEKLFF
TRBJ2-1,few,NA,TRBV4-1,TGCGCCAGCAGCCGCGGAGGTTCCGGCAATGAGCAGTTCTTC,CASSRGGSGNEQFF
TRBJ2-4,NA,TRBD2,TRBV6-2/TRBV6-3,TGTGCCAGCAGTTACAGTAGCGGGGCAAACATTCAGTACTTC,CASSYSSGANIQYF
TRBJ1-5,once,NA,TRBV28,TGTGCCAGCAGGTCCGCCGGGGCAAAGAATCGCGGGGTGCCCCAGCATTTT,CASRSAGAKNRGVPQHF
TRBJ2-1,NA,NA,TRBV27,TGTGCCAGCAGTTTGGTAGCGAACAATGAGCAGTTCTTC,CASSLVANNEQFF
TRBJ2-5,NA,TRBD2,TRBV4-1,TGCGCCAGCAGCTTACAGACTAGCGGGACGTCCCAAGAGACCCAGTACTTC,CASSLQTSGTSQETQYF
TRBJ2-4,once,NA,TRBV6-1,TGTGCCAGCAGTGAAGGGCAGCAGGACATTCAGTACTTC,CASSEGQQDIQYF
TRBJ2-7,NA,NA,TRBV7-9,TGTGCCAGCAGCCCCTGGGGCAGCTACGAGCAGTACTTC,CASSPWGSYEQYF
TRBJ2-3,NA,TRBD2,TRBV3-1/TRBV3-2,TGTGCCAGCAGCCCCGGGACTAGCGATCTTAGCACAGATACGCAGTATTTT,CASSPGTSDLSTDTQYF
TRBJ1-3,NA,TRBD1,TRBV5-4,TGTGCCAGCAGCGGGACAGGAGGAAACACCATATATTTT,CASSGTGGNTIYF
TRBJ2-7,NA,NA,TRBV7-2,TGTGCCAGCAGCCCCCCTACAGGACCCTACGAGCAGTACTTC,CASSPPTGPYEQYF
TRBJ1-6,NA,NA,TRBV4-1,TGCGCCAGCAGCCAAGAACAGGCGAAGAATTCACCCCTCCACTTT,CASSQEQAKNSPLHF
TRBJ2-7,NA,NA,TRBV24-1,TGTGCCACCAGTGATTTGTTTAACTACGAGCAGTACTTC,CATSDLFNYEQYF
TRBJ1-2,NA,TRBD1,TRBV5-4,TGTGCCAGCAGCTTTCCCGGGACAGGGGGCTATGGCTACACCTTC,CASSFPGTGGYGYTF
TRBJ1-2,NA,TRBD1,TRBV28,TGTGCCAGCAGTCCGCCGGGACAGGAACCCTATGGCTACACCTTC,CASSPPGQEPYGYTF
TRBJ1-6,NA,NA,TRBV28,TGTGCCAGCAGTTTCTTGGGGGCCGGCTCACCCCTCCACTTT,CASSFLGAGSPLHF